Listed below are T cell receptor beta chains from one sample, sequenced in a study of T cell responses to AZD1222 COVID-19 vaccine. Sequencing was performed with immunoSEQ multiplex PCR; in TCRdb, only in-frame clones are kept and a portion is missing. Of 75,000 to 100,000 clones listed, more than 80% are singletons. The starting material was peripheral blood, obtained on day 0 of AZD1222 vaccination. Receptors originate from an adult in good health. The CDR3 runs from the conserved cysteine through the conserved F or W. The D gene is left open where the match is weak. Rows may omit the clone size; those that give it use once, few, many or a size class.

size	D	V	J	DNA	CDR3
-	-	TRBV29-1	TRBJ1-2	TGCAGCGTTGAAGATCCTCCCTCTTTTTACACCTTC	CSVEDPPSFYTF
-	-	TRBV18	TRBJ1-1	TGTGCCAGCTCACCAGCCAGCATGAACACTGAAGCTTTCTTT	CASSPASMNTEAFF
-	-	TRBV10-3	TRBJ2-5	TGTGCCACCCTTAGCTCGCCCGGGGAGACCCAGTACTTC	CATLSSPGETQYF
-	-	TRBV14	TRBJ1-1	TGTGCCAGCAGCCGTGGGAACACTGAAGCTTTCTTT	CASSRGNTEAFF
-	-	TRBV24-1	TRBJ2-3	TGTGCCACCAGTGATTTTCTGGCCGATACGCAGTATTTT	CATSDFLADTQYF
-	-	TRBV7-9	TRBJ1-6	TGTGCCAGCAGCTTAGAGAGTCCAGGGGACTCACCCCTCCACTTT	CASSLESPGDSPLHF
-	-	TRBV4-1	TRBJ2-5	TGCGCCAGCAGCCACGTTAGGGGGGCGGAGGAGACCCAGTACTTC	CASSHVRGAEETQYF
-	-	TRBV5-1	TRBJ1-4	TGCGCCAGCAGCCCGTCACTAAGGACTGAAAAACTGTTTTTT	CASSPSLRTEKLFF
-	TRBD1	TRBV19	TRBJ1-4	TGTGCCAGTAGGCACAGGGGGGGCGGATCCGAAAAACTGTTTTTT	CASRHRGGGSEKLFF
-	-	TRBV5-1	TRBJ1-3	TGCGCCAGCAGCTTGGCTCAAGGGACCCTCTCTGGAAACACCATATATTTT	CASSLAQGTLSGNTIYF
-	-	TRBV5-1	TRBJ2-7	TGCGCCAGCAGCTTGGAGGGGTACTCCTACGAGCAGTACTTC	CASSLEGYSYEQYF
-	TRBD1	TRBV6-5	TRBJ2-1	TGTGCCAGCAGTTCGACAGGGGGGAATGAGCAGTTCTTC	CASSSTGGNEQFF
-	TRBD1	TRBV5-5	TRBJ1-3	TGTGCCAGCAGCTTGGTCGCAGGGGGAGGAAACACCATATATTTT	CASSLVAGGGNTIYF
-	-	TRBV30	TRBJ1-1	TGTGCCTGGCAGGGGATGAACACTGAAGCTTTCTTT	CAWQGMNTEAFF
-	-	TRBV20-1	TRBJ1-6	TGCAGTGCTAGTCCGCAGGGGTCCTATAATTCACCCCTCCACTTT	CSASPQGSYNSPLHF
-	TRBD1	TRBV4-1	TRBJ1-4	TGCGCCAGCAGCCCGTCCCGGGACAGGGTCAAGTATGAAAAACTGTTTTTT	CASSPSRDRVKYEKLFF
-	-	TRBV10-3	TRBJ2-2	TGTGCCATCAGGGCTAGACTCCCCGGGGAGCTGTTTTTT	CAIRARLPGELFF
once	-	TRBV5-1	TRBJ2-7	TGCGCCAGCAGCTCACCGGGACTTCCTTCCTACGAGCAGTACTTC	CASSSPGLPSYEQYF
-	-	TRBV29-1	TRBJ1-1	TGCAGCGTTCAAAAGGGGACTGAAGCTTTCTTT	CSVQKGTEAFF
-	TRBD1	TRBV5-1	TRBJ1-4	TGCGCCAGCAGCACCGGGGGACAGGTTAATGAAAAACTGTTTTTT	CASSTGGQVNEKLFF
-	TRBD1	TRBV7-2	TRBJ1-6	TGTGCCAGCAGCCCGTTTGCGACAGGGACTAATAATTCACCCCTCCACTTT	CASSPFATGTNNSPLHF
-	-	TRBV28	TRBJ1-5	TGTGCCAGCAGTTTAATGGGTGCGGGCAATCAGCCCCAGCATTTT	CASSLMGAGNQPQHF